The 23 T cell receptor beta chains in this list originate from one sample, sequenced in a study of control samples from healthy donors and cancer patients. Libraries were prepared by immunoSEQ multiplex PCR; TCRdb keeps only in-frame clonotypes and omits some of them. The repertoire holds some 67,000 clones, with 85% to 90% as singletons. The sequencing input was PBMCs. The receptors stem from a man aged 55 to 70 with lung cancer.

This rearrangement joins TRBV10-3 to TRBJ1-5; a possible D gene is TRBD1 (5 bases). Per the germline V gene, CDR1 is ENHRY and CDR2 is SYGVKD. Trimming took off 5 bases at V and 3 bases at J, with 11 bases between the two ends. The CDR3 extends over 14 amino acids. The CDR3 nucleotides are TGTGCCATCAGTAACGAGGGGATCAATCAGCCCCAGCATTTT. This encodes CAISNEGINQPQHF.

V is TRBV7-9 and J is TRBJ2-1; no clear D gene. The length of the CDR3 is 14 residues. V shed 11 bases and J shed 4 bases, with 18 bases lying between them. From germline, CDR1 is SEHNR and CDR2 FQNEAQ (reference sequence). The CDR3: CASQLIGRYNEQFF. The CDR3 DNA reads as TGTGCCTCACAGCTTATAGGTAGATACAATGAGCAGTTCTTC.

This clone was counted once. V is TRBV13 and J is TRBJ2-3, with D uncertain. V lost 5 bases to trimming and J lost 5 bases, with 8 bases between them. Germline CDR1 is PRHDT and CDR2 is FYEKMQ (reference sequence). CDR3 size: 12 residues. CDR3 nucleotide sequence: TGTGCCAGCAGCCTCAGGAAAGATACGCAGTATTTT. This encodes CASSLRKDTQYF.

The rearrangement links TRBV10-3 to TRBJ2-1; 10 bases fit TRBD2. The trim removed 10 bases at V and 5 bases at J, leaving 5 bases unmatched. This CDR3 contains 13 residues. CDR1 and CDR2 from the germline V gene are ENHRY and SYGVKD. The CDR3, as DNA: TGTGCCACCAGGACTAGCGGCCACAATGAGCAGTTCTTC. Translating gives CATRTSGHNEQFF.

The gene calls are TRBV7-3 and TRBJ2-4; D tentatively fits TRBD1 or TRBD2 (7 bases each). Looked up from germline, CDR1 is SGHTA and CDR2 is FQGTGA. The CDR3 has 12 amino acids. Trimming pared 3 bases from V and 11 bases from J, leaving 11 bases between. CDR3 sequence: CASSFPGGVQYF. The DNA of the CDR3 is TGTGCCAGCAGCTTCCCAGGGGGGGTTCAGTACTTC.

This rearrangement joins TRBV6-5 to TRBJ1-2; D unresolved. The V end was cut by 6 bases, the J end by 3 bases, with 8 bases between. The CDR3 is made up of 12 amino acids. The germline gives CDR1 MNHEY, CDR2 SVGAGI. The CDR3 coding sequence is TGTGCCAGCAGGCGGGTGGACTATGGCTACACCTTC. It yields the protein CASRRVDYGYTF.

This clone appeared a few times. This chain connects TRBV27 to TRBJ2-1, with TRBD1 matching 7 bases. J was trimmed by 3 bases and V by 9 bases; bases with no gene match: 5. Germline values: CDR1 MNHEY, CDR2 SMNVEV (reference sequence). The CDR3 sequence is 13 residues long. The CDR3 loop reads CASGAGGYNEQFF. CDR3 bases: TGTGCCAGTGGGGCAGGGGGCTACAATGAGCAGTTCTTC.

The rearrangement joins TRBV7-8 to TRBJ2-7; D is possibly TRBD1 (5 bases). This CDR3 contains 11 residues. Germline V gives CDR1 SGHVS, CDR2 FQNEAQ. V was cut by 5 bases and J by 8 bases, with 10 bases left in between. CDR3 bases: TGTGCCAGCAGCCAAGGACATCAGCAGTACTTC. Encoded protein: CASSQGHQQYF.

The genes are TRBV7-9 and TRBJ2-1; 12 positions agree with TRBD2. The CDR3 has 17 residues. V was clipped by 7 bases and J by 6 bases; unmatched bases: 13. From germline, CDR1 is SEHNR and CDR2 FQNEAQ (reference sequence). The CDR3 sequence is CASKLWLAGGLSNEQFF. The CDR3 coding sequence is TGTGCCAGCAAGCTCTGGCTAGCGGGGGGGCTTAGCAATGAGCAGTTCTTC.

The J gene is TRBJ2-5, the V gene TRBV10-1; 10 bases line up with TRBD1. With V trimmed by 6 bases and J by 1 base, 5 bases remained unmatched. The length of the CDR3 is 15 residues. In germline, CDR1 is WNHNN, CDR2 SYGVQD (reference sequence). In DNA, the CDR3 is TGCGCCAGCAGCGACAGGGGGCCAGGCCAAGAGACCCAGTACTTC. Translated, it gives CASSDRGPGQETQYF.

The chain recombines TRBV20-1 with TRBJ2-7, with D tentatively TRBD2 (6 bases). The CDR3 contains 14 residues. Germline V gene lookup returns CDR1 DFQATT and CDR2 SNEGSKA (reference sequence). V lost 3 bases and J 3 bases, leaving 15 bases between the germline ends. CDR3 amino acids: CSASKLSGGYEQYF. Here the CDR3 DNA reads TGCAGTGCTAGTAAACTTAGCGGAGGCTACGAGCAGTACTTC.

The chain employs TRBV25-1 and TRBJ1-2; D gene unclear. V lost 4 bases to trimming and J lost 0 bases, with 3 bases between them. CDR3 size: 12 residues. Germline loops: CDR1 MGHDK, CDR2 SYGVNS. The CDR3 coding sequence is TGTGCCAGCAGTGTAGCTAACTATGGCTACACCTTC. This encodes CASSVANYGYTF.

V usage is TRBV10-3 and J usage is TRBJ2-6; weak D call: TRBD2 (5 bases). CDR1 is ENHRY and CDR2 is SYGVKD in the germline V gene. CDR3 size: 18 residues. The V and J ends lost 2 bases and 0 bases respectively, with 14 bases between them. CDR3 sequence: CAISEPAGPLSGANVLTF. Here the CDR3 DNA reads TGTGCCATCAGTGAGCCGGCGGGTCCTCTCTCTGGGGCCAACGTCCTGACTTTC.

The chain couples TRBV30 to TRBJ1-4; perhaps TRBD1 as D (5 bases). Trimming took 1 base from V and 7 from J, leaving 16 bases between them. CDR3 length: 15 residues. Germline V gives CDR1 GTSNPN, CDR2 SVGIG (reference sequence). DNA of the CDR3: TGTGCCTGGAGTGCACCACAGGACTGGGGTGAAAAACTGTTTTTT. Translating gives CAWSAPQDWGEKLFF.

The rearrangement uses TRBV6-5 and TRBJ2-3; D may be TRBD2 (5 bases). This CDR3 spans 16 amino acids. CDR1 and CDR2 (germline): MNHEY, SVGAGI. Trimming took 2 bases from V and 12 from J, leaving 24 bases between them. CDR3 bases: TGTGCCAGCAGTTACGCCGGGATGGGCCGCGCGGTGGTTCAGTATTTT. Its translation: CASSYAGMGRAVVQYF.

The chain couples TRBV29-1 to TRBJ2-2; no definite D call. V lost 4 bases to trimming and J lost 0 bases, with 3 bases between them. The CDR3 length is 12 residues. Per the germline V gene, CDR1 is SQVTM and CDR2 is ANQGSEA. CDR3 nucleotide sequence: TGCAGCGTTGTTCCGAACACCGGGGAGCTGTTTTTT. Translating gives CSVVPNTGELFF.

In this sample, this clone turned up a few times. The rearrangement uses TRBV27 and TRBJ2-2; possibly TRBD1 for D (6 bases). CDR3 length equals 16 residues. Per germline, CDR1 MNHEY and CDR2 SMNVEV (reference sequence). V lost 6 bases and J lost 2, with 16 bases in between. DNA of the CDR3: TGTGCCAGCAGGAGCAGAGCGGACAGTAACACCGGGGAGCTGTTTTTT. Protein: CASRSRADSNTGELFF.

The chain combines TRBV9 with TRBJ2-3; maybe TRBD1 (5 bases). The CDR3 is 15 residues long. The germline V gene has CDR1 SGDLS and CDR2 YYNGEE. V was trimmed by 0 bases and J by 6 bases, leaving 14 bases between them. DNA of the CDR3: TGTGCCAGCAGCGTAGATGCAGGGATAGGGGATACGCAGTATTTT. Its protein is CASSVDAGIGDTQYF. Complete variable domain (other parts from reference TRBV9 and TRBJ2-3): DSGVTQTPKHLITATGQRVTLRCSPRSGDLSVYWYQQSLDQGLQFLIQYYNGEERAKGNILERFSAQQFPDLHSELNLSSLELGDSALYFCASSVDAGIGDTQYFGPGTRLTVL.

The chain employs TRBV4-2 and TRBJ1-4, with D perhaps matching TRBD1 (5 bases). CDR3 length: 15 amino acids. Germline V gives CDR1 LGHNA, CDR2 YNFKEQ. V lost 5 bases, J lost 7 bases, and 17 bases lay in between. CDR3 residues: CASSYRRGQGEKLFF. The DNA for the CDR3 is TGTGCCAGCAGCTACCGTCGGGGTCAGGGTGAAAAACTGTTTTTT.

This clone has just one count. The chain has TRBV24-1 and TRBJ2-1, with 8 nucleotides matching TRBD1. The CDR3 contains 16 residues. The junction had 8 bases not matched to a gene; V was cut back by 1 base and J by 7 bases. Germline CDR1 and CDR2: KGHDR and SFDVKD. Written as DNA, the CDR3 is TGTGCCACCAGTGATTTAGTAGGACAGGGTCTAAATGAGCAGTTCTTC. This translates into CATSDLVGQGLNEQFF.

DNA of the CDR3: TGTGCCAGCAGCGTAGAATACGGAGGCCCCACTGAAGCTTTCTTT. Translation gives CASSVEYGGPTEAFF. The chain has TRBV9 and TRBJ1-1; D remains ambiguous. The germline V gene has CDR1 SGDLS and CDR2 YYNGEE. The CDR3 runs 15 residues. Trimming pared 0 bases from V and 4 bases from J, leaving 13 bases between.

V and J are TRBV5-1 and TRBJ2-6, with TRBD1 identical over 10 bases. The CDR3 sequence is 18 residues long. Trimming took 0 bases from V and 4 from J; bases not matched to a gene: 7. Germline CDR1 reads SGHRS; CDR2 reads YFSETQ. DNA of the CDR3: TGCGCCAGCAGCTTGGGAGACAGGGGGCGCACAGGGGCCAACGTCCTGACTTTC. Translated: CASSLGDRGRTGANVLTF.

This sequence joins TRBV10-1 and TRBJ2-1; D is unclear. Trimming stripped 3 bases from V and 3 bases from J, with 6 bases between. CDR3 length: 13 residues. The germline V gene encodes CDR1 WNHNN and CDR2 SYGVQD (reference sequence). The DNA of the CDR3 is TGCGCCAGCAGTGAAATGGGCTACAATGAGCAGTTCTTC. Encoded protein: CASSEMGYNEQFF.